Below, one T cell receptor (beta chain) is given with its context. Antigen unknown. Sampling of blood occurred at baseline, cycle 4 day 1, and cycle 7 day 1. V lost 5 bases and J lost 4, with 14 bases in between. Germline values: CDR1 PRHDT, CDR2 FYEKMQ (reference sequence). The CDR3 contains 15 residues. The data derive from a study of OX40 agonist ivuxolimab in advanced cancers. Study-wide results and caveats: At 0.1 to 3.0 mg/kg, CD4+ and CD8+ blood T cells expanded clonally by week 6.

Generated by immunoSEQ multiplex PCR, the TCRdb table keeps only in-frame clones and is missing some. The table includes 45,000 to 65,000 clones, 75% to 90% detected once. The sequence came from an adult with an advanced solid tumor such as melanoma, head and neck, liver or kidney cancer. Sample: CD4+ or CD8+ T cells sorted from blood, taken in a trial of the OX40 agonist ivuxolimab. The chain is built from TRBV13 and TRBJ2-2; perhaps TRBD1 as D (5 bases). Here the CDR3 reads CASSTTQGGTGELFF. The CDR3 DNA follows: TGTGCCAGCAGCACCACTCAGGGCGGCACCGGGGAGCTGTTTTTT. Full variable domain (rest looked up from reference TRBV13 and TRBJ2-2): AAGVIQSPRHLIKEKRETATLKCYPIPRHDTVYWYQQGPGQDPQFLISFYEKMQSDKGSIPDRFSAQQFSDYHSELNMSSLELGDSALYFCASSTTQGGTGELFFGEGSRLTVL.